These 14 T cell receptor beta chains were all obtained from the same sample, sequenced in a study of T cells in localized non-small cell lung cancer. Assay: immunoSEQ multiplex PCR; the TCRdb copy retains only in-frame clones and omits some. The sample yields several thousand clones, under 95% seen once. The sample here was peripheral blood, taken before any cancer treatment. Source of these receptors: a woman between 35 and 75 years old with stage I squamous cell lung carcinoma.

DNA for the CDR3: TGTGCCAGCAGTTTTCAGGGTCAAGGCTACACCTTC. As protein: CASSFQGQGYTF. This chain joins TRBV28 and TRBJ1-2; a weak D match, TRBD1 (5 bases). This CDR3 has 12 residues. V lost 3 bases and J lost 8, with 10 bases in between. Germline CDR1 and CDR2: MDHEN and SYDVKM.

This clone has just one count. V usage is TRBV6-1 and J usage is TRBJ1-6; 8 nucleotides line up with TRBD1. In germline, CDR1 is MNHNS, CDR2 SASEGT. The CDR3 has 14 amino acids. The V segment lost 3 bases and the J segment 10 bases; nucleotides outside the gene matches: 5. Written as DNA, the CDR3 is TGTGCCAGCAGTGAGGACAGGGAGGTCTCACCCCTCCACTTT. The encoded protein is CASSEDREVSPLHF.

This CDR3 reads CASSPGQIQETQYF. The CDR3 nucleotides read TGTGCCAGCAGCCCAGGACAGATCCAAGAGACCCAGTACTTC. The chain is built from TRBV4-2 and TRBJ2-5; D may be TRBD1 (6 bases). V was pared by 4 bases and J by 1 base, with 10 bases between. Germline V gene data show CDR1 as LGHNA and CDR2 as YNFKEQ. There are 14 residues in the CDR3.

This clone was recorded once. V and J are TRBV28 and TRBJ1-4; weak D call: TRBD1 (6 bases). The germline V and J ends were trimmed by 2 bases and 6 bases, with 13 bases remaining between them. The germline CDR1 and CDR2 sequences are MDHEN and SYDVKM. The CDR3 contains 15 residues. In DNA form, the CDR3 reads TGTGCCAGCAGTTTAGGATACAGGGTCGATGAAAAACTGTTTTTT. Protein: CASSLGYRVDEKLFF. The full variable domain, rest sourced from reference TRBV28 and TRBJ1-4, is DVKVTQSSRYLVKRTGEKVFLECVQDMDHENMFWYRQDPGLGLRLIYFSYDVKMKEKGDIPEGYSVSREKKERFSLILESASTNQTSMYLCASSLGYRVDEKLFFGSGTQLSVL.

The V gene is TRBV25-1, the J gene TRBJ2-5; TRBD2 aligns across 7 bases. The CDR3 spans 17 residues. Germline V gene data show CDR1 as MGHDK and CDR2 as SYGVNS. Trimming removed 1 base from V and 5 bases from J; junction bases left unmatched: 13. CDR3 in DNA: TGTGCCAGCAGTGAATTATCGACTAGCTTCGACGGGGAGACCCAGTACTTC. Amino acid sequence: CASSELSTSFDGETQYF.

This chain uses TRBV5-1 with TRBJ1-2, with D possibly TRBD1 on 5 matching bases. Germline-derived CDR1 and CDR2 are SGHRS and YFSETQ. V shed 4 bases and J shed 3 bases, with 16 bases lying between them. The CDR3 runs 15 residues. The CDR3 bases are TGCGCCAGCAGCCCCCGGGGGACCCTGGACTATGGCTACACCTTC. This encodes CASSPRGTLDYGYTF.

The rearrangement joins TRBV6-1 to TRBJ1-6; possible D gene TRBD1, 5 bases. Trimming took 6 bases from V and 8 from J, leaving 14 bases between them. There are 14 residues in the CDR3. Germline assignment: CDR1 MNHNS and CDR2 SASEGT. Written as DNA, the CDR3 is TGTGCCAGCAGCCCCGACAGATCATATTCACCCCTCCACTTT. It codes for CASSPDRSYSPLHF.

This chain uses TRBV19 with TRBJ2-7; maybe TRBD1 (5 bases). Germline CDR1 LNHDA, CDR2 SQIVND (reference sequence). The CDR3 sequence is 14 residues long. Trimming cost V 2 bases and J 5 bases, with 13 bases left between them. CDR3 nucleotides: TGTGCCAGTAGTATACCTGGCAGGGTAAACGAGCAGTACTTC. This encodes CASSIPGRVNEQYF.

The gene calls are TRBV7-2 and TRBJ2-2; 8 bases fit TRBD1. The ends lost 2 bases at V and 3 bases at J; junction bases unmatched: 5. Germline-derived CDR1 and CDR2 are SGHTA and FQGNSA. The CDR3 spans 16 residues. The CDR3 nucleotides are TGTGCCAGCAGCTTATTCGGACAGGGTTACACCGGGGAGCTGTTTTTT. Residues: CASSLFGQGYTGELFF. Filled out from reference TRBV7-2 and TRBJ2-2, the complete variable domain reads GAGVSQSPSNKVTEKGKDVELRCDPISGHTALYWYRQSLGQGLEFLIYFQGNSAPDKSGLPSDRFSAERTGGSVSTLTIQRTQQEDSAVYLCASSLFGQGYTGELFFGEGSRLTVL.

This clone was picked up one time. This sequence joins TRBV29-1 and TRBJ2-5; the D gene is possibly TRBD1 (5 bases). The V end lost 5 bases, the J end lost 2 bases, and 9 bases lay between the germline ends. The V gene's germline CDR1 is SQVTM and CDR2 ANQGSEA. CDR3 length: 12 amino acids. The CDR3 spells CSVIGAQETQYF. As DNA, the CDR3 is TGCAGCGTTATAGGGGCACAAGAGACCCAGTACTTC.

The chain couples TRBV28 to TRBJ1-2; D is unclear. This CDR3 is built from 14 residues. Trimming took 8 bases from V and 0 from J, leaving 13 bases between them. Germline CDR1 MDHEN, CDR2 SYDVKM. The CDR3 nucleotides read TGTGCCAGCGTCAGGTGGGGAGCTAACTATGGCTACACCTTC. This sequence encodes CASVRWGANYGYTF.

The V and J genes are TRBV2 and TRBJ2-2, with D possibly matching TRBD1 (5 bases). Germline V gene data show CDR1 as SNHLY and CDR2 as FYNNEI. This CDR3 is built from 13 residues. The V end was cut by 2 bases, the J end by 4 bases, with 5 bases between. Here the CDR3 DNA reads TGTGCCAGCAGTGAACAGGGCACCGGGGAGCTGTTTTTT. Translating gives CASSEQGTGELFF.

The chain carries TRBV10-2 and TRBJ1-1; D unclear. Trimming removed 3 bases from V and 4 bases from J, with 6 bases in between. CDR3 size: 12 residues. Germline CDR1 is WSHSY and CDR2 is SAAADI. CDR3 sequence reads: CASSEFRTEAFF. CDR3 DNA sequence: TGCGCCAGCAGTGAATTTCGCACTGAAGCTTTCTTT.

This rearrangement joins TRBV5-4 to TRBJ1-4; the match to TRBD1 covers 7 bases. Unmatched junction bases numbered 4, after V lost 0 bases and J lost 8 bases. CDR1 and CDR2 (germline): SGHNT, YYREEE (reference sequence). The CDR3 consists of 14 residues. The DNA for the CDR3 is TGTGCCAGCAGCTTGGACAGGGGTGCCGAAAAACTGTTTTTT. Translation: CASSLDRGAEKLFF.